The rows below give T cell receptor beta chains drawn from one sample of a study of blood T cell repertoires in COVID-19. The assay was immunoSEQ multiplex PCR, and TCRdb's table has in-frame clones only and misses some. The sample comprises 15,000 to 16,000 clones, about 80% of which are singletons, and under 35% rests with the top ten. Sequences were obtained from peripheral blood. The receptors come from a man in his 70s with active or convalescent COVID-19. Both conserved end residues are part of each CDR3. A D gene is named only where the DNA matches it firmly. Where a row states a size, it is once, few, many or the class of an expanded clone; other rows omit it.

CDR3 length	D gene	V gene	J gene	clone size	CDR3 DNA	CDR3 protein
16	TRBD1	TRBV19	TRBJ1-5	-	TGTGCCAGTAGTACGGACAGGGTCGATAGCAATCAGCCCCAGCATTTT	CASSTDRVDSNQPQHF
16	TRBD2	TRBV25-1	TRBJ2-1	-	TGTGCCAGCAGTGGCATTGGGAGCGGGGACTACAATGAGCAGTTCTTC	CASSGIGSGDYNEQFF
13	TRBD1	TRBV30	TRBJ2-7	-	TGTGCCTGGAGCCCGACAGGGTACTACGAGCAGTACTTC	CAWSPTGYYEQYF
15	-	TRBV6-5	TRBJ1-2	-	TGTGCCAGCTACTTTCGTGGGCCCCACCGATATGGCTACACCTTC	CASYFRGPHRYGYTF
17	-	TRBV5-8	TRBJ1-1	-	TGTGCCAGCAGCTTGGTGCTGGGAGGCAGAATGAACACTGAAGCTTTCTTT	CASSLVLGGRMNTEAFF
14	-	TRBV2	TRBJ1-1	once	TGTGCCAGCACCGAACAGGGCCCGAACACTGAAGCTTTCTTT	CASTEQGPNTEAFF
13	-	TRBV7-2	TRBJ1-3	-	TGTGCCAGCAGCTTCGGCGGGAGAAACACCATATATTTT	CASSFGGRNTIYF
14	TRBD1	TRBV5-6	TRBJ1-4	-	TGTGCCAGCAGAACGACAGGGGAGGGCGAAAAACTGTTTTTT	CASRTTGEGEKLFF
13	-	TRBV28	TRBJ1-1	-	TGTGCCAGCAGGAAGGGGCAGTACACTGAAGCTTTCTTT	CASRKGQYTEAFF
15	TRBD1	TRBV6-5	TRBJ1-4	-	TGTGCCAGCAGGGTCGACAGGGCAACTAATGAAAAACTGTTTTTT	CASRVDRATNEKLFF
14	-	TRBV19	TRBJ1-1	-	TGTGCCAGTAGGCGGGACGGCGCGAACACTGAAGCTTTCTTT	CASRRDGANTEAFF
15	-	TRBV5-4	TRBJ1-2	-	TGTGCCAGCAGCTCCGGACAGACACTTTCTGGTGGCTACACCTTC	CASSSGQTLSGGYTF
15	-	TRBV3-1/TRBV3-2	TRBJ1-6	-	TGTGCCAGCAGCCAAGAAACAGGGTATGCATCACCCCTCCACTTT	CASSQETGYASPLHF